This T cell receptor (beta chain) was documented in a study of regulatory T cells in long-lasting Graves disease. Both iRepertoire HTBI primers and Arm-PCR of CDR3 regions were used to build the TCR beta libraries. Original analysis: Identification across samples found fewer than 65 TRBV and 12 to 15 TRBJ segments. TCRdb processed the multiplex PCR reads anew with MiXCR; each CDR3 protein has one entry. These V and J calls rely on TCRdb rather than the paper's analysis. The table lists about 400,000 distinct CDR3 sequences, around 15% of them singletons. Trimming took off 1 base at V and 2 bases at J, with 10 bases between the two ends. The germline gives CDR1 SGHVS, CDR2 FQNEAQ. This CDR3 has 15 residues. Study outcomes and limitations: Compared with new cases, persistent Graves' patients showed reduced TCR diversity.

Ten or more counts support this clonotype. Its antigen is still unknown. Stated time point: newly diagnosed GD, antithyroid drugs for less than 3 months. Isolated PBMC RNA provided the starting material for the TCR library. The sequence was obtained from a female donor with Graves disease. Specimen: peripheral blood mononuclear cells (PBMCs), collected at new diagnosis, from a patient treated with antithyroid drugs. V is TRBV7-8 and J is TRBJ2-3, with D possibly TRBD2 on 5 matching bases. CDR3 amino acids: CASSLERTNTDTQYF. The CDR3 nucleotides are TGTGCCAGCAGCTTAGAGCGGACCAACACAGATACGCAGTATTTT. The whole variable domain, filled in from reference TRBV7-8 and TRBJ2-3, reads GAGVSQSPRYKVAKRGQDVALRCDPISGHVSLFWYQQALGQGPEFLTYFQNEAQLDKSGLPSDRFFAERPEGSVSTLKIQRTQQEDSAVYLCASSLERTNTDTQYFGPGTRLTVL.